This section outlines one T cell receptor (beta chain) sequence together with its context. This clone was found a few times. Its antigen remains unidentified. No per-base quality is available; no much larger clone lies one base away. Donors were healthy HIV-negative adults with no recently reported acute infections or vaccinations. Every donor was a Caucasian adult residing in Nashville, Tennessee, USA. CD4+ T cells were enriched by magnetic negative selection; naive cells were then positively selected on CD45RA, and the negative fraction formed the memory subset. Blood was collected by leukapheresis, and PBMCs were isolated by Ficoll-Histopaque density gradient centrifugation and then cryopreserved in liquid nitrogen vapor phase. Analytical flow cytometry was used to check the purity and quantity of every magnetically sorted T cell population. From each sorted fraction, genomic DNA was isolated and quantified by UV absorbance on a Nanodrop 2000c.

This entry is derived from a study of shared clonotypes between healthy human individuals (dated by TCRdb to 2018 to 2021). Looking at the study overall: Two women and a few men aged 18 to 49 years were included in the cohort. To increase sequencing depth and limit assay-specific biases, TCR repertoire library preparation and sequencing were carried out by different laboratories using diverse techniques. Blood TCR repertoires of several healthy adults were deeply sequenced to estimate repertoire size and the extent of clonotype sharing between individuals. Per donor, three plates each were used for CD4 naive and CD4 memory, two for CD8 naive, and one for CD8 memory. Per donor, leukapheresis produced somewhere between about 0.94 and 8.9 billion PBMCs. Overall results and qualifications from the work: Because the study included a small number of donors, the genetic and exposure-history diversity represented was limited. Compared with non-shared clonotypes, the clonotypes found in all four sorted-subset donors had higher generation probabilities. Sampling was limited to blood, and TCR repertoires in tissue likely differ from TCR repertoires in blood. Pairwise subsampling led to the expectation that sequencing depth would affect the degree of clonotype sharing among donors. Incomplete sequencing was indicated by rarefaction of sorted-subset datasets, despite the large sequencing depth. About 5% of naive CD4, 3.5% of naive CD8, around 2.3% of memory CD4, and approximately 0.39% of memory CD8 clonotypes were shared across several donors. Estimated clonotype richness was generally larger for naive than for memory subsets.

TCR CDR3 regions were amplified from genomic DNA by multiplex PCR using the deep immunoSEQ assay. Extracted genomic DNA from each cell subset was spread evenly across all wells of several immunoSEQ 96-well plates, with each plate serving as a replicate. For sorted subsets, about 220 ng of genomic DNA, equivalent to around 30,000 T cell genomes, went into each replicate PCR. Purified libraries were quantified with a Qubit 3.0 fluorometer, sized on a Bioanalyzer 2100, and re-quantified with the KAPA Library Quantification kit. Each immunoSEQ 96-well plate was sequenced on its own single-read 150-cycle Illumina NextSeq 550 flow cell. On the authors' methods: Because the immunoSEQ output held only junctional sequences and lacked quality scores, the filtering could not match the filtering applied to full-length reads. Sequences were annotated with PyIR, a Python wrapper for IgBLAST v1.9, using IMGT germline references to assign V/J genes and CDR3. Reads were filtered out if the reads had weak V/J assignments (E-value above 1e-6), no CDR3, stop codons, out-of-frame junctions, or ambiguous translated residues. V3J clonotypes were defined by identical inferred V gene, J gene, and CDR3 amino acid sequence. Percentage overlap between repertoires was calculated by dividing the number of shared unique clonotypes by the size of the smaller repertoire. Three approaches were used to assess repertoire richness: RTK rarefaction, the Chao1 estimator, and Recon v2.1 estimates of unobserved clonotypes. OLGA was used to compute generation probabilities for all TCRbeta clonotypes that the gDNA method yielded from a handful of donors. This immuneACCESS table, as held by TCRdb, lists in-frame sequences with V and J called but not all clones. Of the missing ones, under half trace to an unresolved V gene in checked studies; the others have no known cause. That table gives V, J and clone size, and the DNA gave D and trimming. This sample is represented by around 1.1 million clones; around three quarters of them were singletons. The top ten clones comprise roughly 0.57% of the sample.

A distance of 11 bases separates the germline ends of V and J, which lose 7 bases and 2 bases respectively. Sequences MNHEY (CDR1) and SVGAGI (CDR2) are obtained from the germline V gene. There are 13 amino acids in the CDR3, from cysteine to phenylalanine inclusive. Left in the record is the CDR3 DNA by itself, 39 bases read in frame from the first base. This receptor was identified in a man younger than 35 in good health. Some clones in this sample may be carry-over from other donors' samples. The sequencing input was memory CD4+ T cells from PBMCs. The sample's cell subset or site label is to be understood as: CD45RA-negative fraction. The rearrangement joined TRBV6-5 to TRBJ1-1, with the D gene uncertain. The CDR3 has the sequence CASTKRGNTEAFF. The DNA sequence is given as TGTGCCAGCACCAAGCGGGGAAACACTGAAGCTTTCTTT.